Sequencing of this TCR beta chain was carried out in a study of T cell repertoires in cytomegalovirus infection. Background on the study: Public TCR beta signatures indicated both CMV infection and matching HLA type.

Study-level points and caveats: Dominating the ex vivo response were TCR beta clonotypes that were CMV-specific and HLA-C-restricted. Of the TCR beta families, the public ones yielded a cumulative frequency that identified carriers of CMV plus the relevant HLA.

The CDR3 consists of 16 residues. Trimming left V 4 bases short and J 3 bases short, with 18 bases between. Germline loops: CDR1 SEHNR, CDR2 FQNEAQ (reference sequence). This clonotype appeared many times. Its target is unknown. MiXCR was run by TCRdb on the reads, yielding one entry per CDR3 protein. The sample has fewer than 350,000 distinct CDR3 sequences; 15% to 20% are singletons. This sequence originates from a human donor in good health (CMV status not recorded). Some clones in this sample may be carry-over from other donors' samples. J is TRBJ1-2 and V is TRBV7-9; D not resolved. Source material: PBMCs. DNA of the CDR3: TGTGCCAGCAGCTCTAACACGGTCGGCCTGGACTATGGCTACACCTTC. It encodes CASSSNTVGLDYGYTF.